The clone carrying this TCR beta chain was seen at least ten times. Its target is not known. Germline V gene sequence: CDR1 MNHEY, CDR2 SVGEGT. This CDR3 has 13 residues. Trimming shortened V by 6 bases and J by 6 bases, and 11 bases separated the two germline ends. Time point: pre-sensitization, week 0. The treatment was: therapeutic diphenylcyclopropenone sensitization with weekly scalp DPC. The data were obtained in a study of human T cells and chemical hapten exposure. Regarding the study as a whole: Patch test score tracked positively with PT1 expanded TCR counts.

TCRdb re-analysed the RACE reads in MiXCR, keeping a single row per CDR3 protein. The sample yields 300,000 to 450,000 distinct CDR3 sequences, approximately 5.8% seen once. The origin of this receptor is a woman between 18 and 29 years old with alopecia areata. Some clones in this sample may be carry-over from other donors' samples. This sequence joins TRBV6-2 or TRBV6-3 and TRBJ2-2; D unresolved. This sample comprised whole blood, obtained in connection with sensitization to the hapten diphenylcyclopropenone (DPC). CDR3 nucleotides: TGTGCCAGCAGCAAGGATGAGGCCGGGGAGCTGTTTTTT. Its translation is CASSKDEAGELFF.